This T cell receptor (beta chain) was captured in a study of PD-L1 blockade in urothelial cancer. CDR3 size: 15 residues. V gave up 5 bases and J gave up 2 bases; unmatched junction bases: 8. Germline V gene sequence: CDR1 SGHNT, CDR2 YENEEA. TCRdb's table, derived via immunoSEQ multiplex PCR, lists solely in-frame clones and lacks some. The sample holds 90,000 to 120,000 clones, 70% to 85% seen once. The chain combines TRBV11-3 with TRBJ2-5, with 7 bases fitting TRBD1. The clonotype originates from a man aged 50-60 years with urothelial cancer. The sample consisted of PBMCs, taken around atezolizumab (anti-PD-L1) treatment. In DNA, the CDR3 is TGTGCCAGCAGCCGCAAATCGGGACAGCAAGAGACCCAGTACTTC. Translating gives CASSRKSGQQETQYF.